These 32 T cell receptor beta chains were all obtained from the same sample, sequenced in a study of beta chain features in type 1 diabetes. No cognate antigen is known for these TCRs. Expressed TCRB transcripts were sequenced after all isolated RNA was converted to cDNA. Only in-frame clones appear in the TCRdb table, and some are missing; sequencing was by immunoSEQ multiplex PCR. The sample contains hundreds of thousands of clones, roughly 13% of which appear only once. Study-wide points: The study found moderately but significantly shorter TCRB CDR3s in all four CD4+ subsets of Type 1 diabetes patients.

Sequenced sample: naive CD4+ T cells from blood. The source is a man aged 18 to 29 with type 1 diabetes.

The CDR3 loop is CASSWRLAGDLYNEQFF. The CDR3 DNA reads TGTGCCAGCAGCTGGCGACTAGCGGGGGATCTCTACAATGAGCAGTTCTTC. The chain is built from TRBV7-2 and TRBJ2-1; 12 bases are a match to TRBD2. Germline V gene lookup returns CDR1 SGHTA and CDR2 FQGNSA. V shed 4 bases, J shed 3 bases, and the junction held 7 bases outside the gene matches. The CDR3 covers 17 residues.

CDR3 in amino acids: CASSLRLGTDSGANVLTF. CDR3 bases: TGCGCCAGCAGCCTGCGCCTCGGGACAGACTCTGGGGCCAACGTCCTGACTTTC. This chain links TRBV5-1 with TRBJ2-6; 7 bases are shared with TRBD1. The length of the CDR3 is 18 residues. The ends lost 4 bases at V and 0 bases at J; junction bases unmatched: 10. Looked up from germline, CDR1 is SGHRS and CDR2 is YFSETQ.

Only a few counts were recorded for this clone. This chain uses TRBV6-5 with TRBJ2-4, with D maybe TRBD2 (5 bases). CDR1 is MNHEY and CDR2 is SVGAGI in the germline V gene. CDR3 length: 14 residues. The V gene lost 7 bases and the J gene lost 1 base, with 11 bases spanning the gap. This CDR3 is CASKGEDAKNIQYF. CDR3 DNA sequence: TGTGCCAGCAAGGGAGAGGATGCCAAAAACATTCAGTACTTC.

This clone was detected a few times. The rearrangement joins TRBV11-3 to TRBJ2-3; D is ambiguous. There are 13 residues in the CDR3. Trimming pared 0 bases from V and 7 bases from J, leaving 8 bases between. Germline lookup yields CDR1 SGHNT and CDR2 YENEEA. The CDR3 region has the DNA TGTGCCAGCAGCTTAGATCAAGGGAATACGCAGTATTTT. Translated: CASSLDQGNTQYF.

This clone turned up a few times. V is TRBV9 and J is TRBJ2-2; D remains ambiguous. CDR3 size: 16 residues. Between the trimmed V and J ends, which lost 0 bases and 0 bases, there was a span of 9 bases. Germline V gene lookup returns CDR1 SGDLS and CDR2 YYNGEE. CDR3: CASSVGQISNTGELFF. CDR3 in DNA: TGTGCCAGCAGCGTAGGTCAGATCTCGAACACCGGGGAGCTGTTTTTT.

The CDR3 nucleotides read TGTGCCAGCAGTTTATGGCCCTACAGGGTTAGTTCACCCCTCCACTTT. This sequence encodes CASSLWPYRVSSPLHF. J is TRBJ1-6 and V is TRBV27; TRBD1 is a possible D gene (6 bases). The CDR3 spans 16 residues. Germline V gives CDR1 MNHEY, CDR2 SMNVEV (reference sequence). Trimming took 1 base from V and 9 from J, leaving 16 bases between them.

The chain employs TRBV28 and TRBJ2-5; D unresolved. Per germline, CDR1 MDHEN and CDR2 SYDVKM. This CDR3 region has 11 residues. Trimming took 7 bases from V and 5 from J, leaving 8 bases between them. CDR3 amino acids: CASTLEETQYF. The CDR3 DNA follows: TGTGCCAGCACTCTGGAGGAGACCCAGTACTTC.

As to this clone: This same CDR3 is encoded by further DNA sequences in the sample. This chain uses TRBV5-1 with TRBJ2-3, with D perhaps TRBD1 (5 bases). Germline CDR1 is SGHRS and CDR2 is YFSETQ. V lost 1 base and J 1 base, leaving 7 bases between the germline ends. The CDR3 spans 14 residues. Written as DNA, the CDR3 is TGCGCCAGCAGCTTGCTAGGGGGCACAGATACGCAGTATTTT. Residues: CASSLLGGTDTQYF.

The chain carries TRBV11-1 and TRBJ1-2; TRBD1 aligns across 7 bases. The CDR3 has 13 amino acids. The germline gives CDR1 SGHAT, CDR2 FQDESV (reference sequence). The V gene end was trimmed by 5 bases and the J gene end by 3 bases; junction bases not matched to a gene: 3. The CDR3 region is CASSVGTDYGYTF. The CDR3 DNA follows: TGTGCCAGCAGCGTCGGGACAGACTATGGCTACACCTTC. Full variable domain (missing parts from reference TRBV11-1 and TRBJ1-2): EAEVAQSPRYKITEKSQAVAFWCDPISGHATLYWYRQILGQGPELLVQFQDESVVDDSQLPKDRFSAERLKGVDSTLKIQPAELGDSAMYLCASSVGTDYGYTFGSGTRLTVV.

This chain links TRBV5-1 with TRBJ2-7; D not resolved. This CDR3 region has 12 residues. CDR1 is SGHRS, CDR2 YFSETQ, per germline. Trimming cost V 4 bases and J 3 bases, with 8 bases left between them. In nucleotides, the CDR3 is TGCGCCAGCAGCCCGGATAGCTACGAGCAGTACTTC. This gives the protein CASSPDSYEQYF. Supplemented by reference TRBV5-1 and TRBJ2-7, the full variable domain reads KAGVTQTPRYLIKTRGQQVTLSCSPISGHRSVSWYQQTPGQGLQFLFEYFSETQRNKGNFPGRFSGRQFSNSRSEMNVSTLELGDSALYLCASSPDSYEQYFGPGTRLTVT.

This clone was observed a handful of times. CDR3 sequence reads: CASSWTGTGRNTEAFF. The CDR3, as DNA: TGTGCCAGCAGCTGGACAGGGACGGGTAGGAACACTGAAGCTTTCTTT. The genes are TRBV7-9 and TRBJ1-1; 8 nucleotides agree with TRBD1. This CDR3 contains 16 residues. J gave up 1 base and V 4 bases, and 8 bases lay outside the gene matches. Per germline, CDR1 SEHNR and CDR2 FQNEAQ (reference sequence).

This clone was seen only a few times. The V gene is TRBV2, the J gene TRBJ2-3, with 10 bases lining up with TRBD2. CDR1 and CDR2 (germline): SNHLY, FYNNEI. The V segment lost 0 bases and the J segment 7 bases; nucleotides outside the gene matches: 10. The CDR3 is 17 residues long. The CDR3 loop is CASSEAGLAGDRNTQYF. In DNA form, the CDR3 reads TGTGCCAGCAGTGAAGCAGGGCTAGCGGGAGATAGAAATACGCAGTATTTT.

This clone turned up a few times. The gene calls are TRBV30 and TRBJ2-7; 8 bases align to TRBD1. Per germline, CDR1 GTSNPN and CDR2 SVGIG (reference sequence). The CDR3 spans 12 residues. J gave up 6 bases and V 5 bases, and 6 bases lay outside the gene matches. The DNA for the CDR3 is TGTGCCTGGGCAGGACAGGGCCTCGAGCAGTACTTC. Amino acid sequence: CAWAGQGLEQYF.

The gene calls are TRBV5-1 and TRBJ2-3, with 9 bases identical to TRBD2. V was pared by 3 bases and J by 5 bases, with 10 bases of the junction left unmatched. This CDR3 has 16 amino acids. Germline lookup yields CDR1 SGHRS and CDR2 YFSETQ. DNA for the CDR3: TGCGCCAGCAGCTACCTCAGCGGGGGGAAAGGAGATACGCAGTATTTT. Amino acids: CASSYLSGGKGDTQYF. The full variable domain, in which reference TRBV5-1 and TRBJ2-3 provide the parts outside the CDR3, is KAGVTQTPRYLIKTRGQQVTLSCSPISGHRSVSWYQQTPGQGLQFLFEYFSETQRNKGNFPGRFSGRQFSNSRSEMNVSTLELGDSALYLCASSYLSGGKGDTQYFGPGTRLTVL.

The genes are TRBV14 and TRBJ2-7; no clear D gene. The germline V gene has CDR1 SGHDN and CDR2 FVKESK. The V and J ends lost 2 bases and 3 bases respectively, with 5 bases between them. The CDR3 length is 12 residues. The CDR3 nucleotides are TGTGCCAGCAGCCAAACAAACTACGAGCAGTACTTC. Translated: CASSQTNYEQYF. Based on the CDR3 plus reference TRBV14 and TRBJ2-7, the full variable domain is EAGVTQFPSHSVIEKGQTVTLRCDPISGHDNLYWYRRVMGKEIKFLLHFVKESKQDESGMPNNRFLAERTGGTYSTLKVQPAELEDSGVYFCASSQTNYEQYFGPGTRLTVT.

This clone was observed a handful of times. This chain links TRBV6-6 with TRBJ2-5, with D tentatively TRBD2 (5 bases). Germline V gene lookup returns CDR1 MNHNY and CDR2 SVGAGI (reference sequence). There are 16 residues in the CDR3. With 0 bases removed from V and 5 bases from J, the gap between germline ends came to 16 bases. Here the CDR3 reads CASSYSKVAGGETQYF. CDR3 coding DNA: TGTGCCAGCAGTTACTCGAAGGTAGCTGGAGGCGAGACCCAGTACTTC.

This chain links TRBV2 with TRBJ2-3; TRBD2 is a possible D gene (6 bases). There are 15 residues in the CDR3. The germline V gene encodes CDR1 SNHLY and CDR2 FYNNEI. V lost 6 bases and J lost 0, with 13 bases in between. As DNA, the CDR3 is TGTGCCAGCAGGCAGCCGGGGACTAGCACAGATACGCAGTATTTT. Its protein product is CASRQPGTSTDTQYF.

This clone was seen only a few times. The rearrangement joins TRBV5-1 to TRBJ2-6; D is possibly TRBD2 (5 bases). This CDR3 spans 17 amino acids. Trimming stripped 4 bases from V and 0 bases from J, with 14 bases between. Germline V gives CDR1 SGHRS, CDR2 YFSETQ. The CDR3 DNA reads TGCGCCAGCAGCCCGGGGTTACAGAGCTCTGGGGCCAACGTCCTGACTTTC. Protein sequence: CASSPGLQSSGANVLTF.

V is TRBV7-9 and J is TRBJ2-7; D is possibly TRBD1 or TRBD2 (5 bases each). The germline gives CDR1 SEHNR, CDR2 FQNEAQ (reference sequence). Trimming cost V 4 bases and J 7 bases, with 17 bases left between them. The CDR3 consists of 14 residues. The DNA of the CDR3 is TGTGCCAGCAGCTCCCCGGGCTTCGAGGGGGAGCAGTACTTC. Protein sequence: CASSSPGFEGEQYF. The whole variable domain, filled in from reference TRBV7-9 and TRBJ2-7, reads DTGVSQNPRHKITKRGQNVTFRCDPISEHNRLYWYRQTLGQGPEFLTYFQNEAQLEKSRLLSDRFSAERPKGSFSTLEIQRTEQGDSAMYLCASSSPGFEGEQYFGPGTRLTVT.

This clone has a handful of counts. The rearrangement links TRBV5-4 to TRBJ2-6; D is possibly TRBD2 (5 bases). Germline V gene sequence: CDR1 SGHNT, CDR2 YYREEE (reference sequence). This CDR3 region has 15 residues. V lost 2 bases and J 4 bases, leaving 10 bases between the germline ends. The DNA for the CDR3 is TGTGCCAGCAGCTTAGTTGAGCGGGGGGCCAACGTCCTGACTTTC. Translated, it gives CASSLVERGANVLTF.

The chain couples TRBV7-8 to TRBJ1-2; TRBD1 aligns across 8 bases. CDR3 size: 15 residues. The germline CDR1 and CDR2 sequences are SGHVS and FQNEAQ. V gave up 3 bases and J gave up 4 bases; unmatched junction bases: 7. CDR3 coding DNA: TGTGCCAGCAGCTTCGACAGGGGAGATTCCTATGGCTACACCTTC. It encodes CASSFDRGDSYGYTF.

The chain combines TRBV20-1 with TRBJ1-2, with D unresolved. The CDR3 length is 11 residues. The ends were cut back, 5 bases at V and 6 bases at J, with 10 bases in the middle. CDR1 is DFQATT and CDR2 is SNEGSKA in the germline V gene (reference sequence). The chain's CDR3 is CSAGPEDGYTF. In DNA form, the CDR3 reads TGCAGTGCTGGGCCGGAGGATGGCTACACCTTC.

J is TRBJ2-6 and V is TRBV7-9, with D perhaps TRBD1 or TRBD2 (5 bases each). Per germline, CDR1 SEHNR and CDR2 FQNEAQ (reference sequence). V was shortened by 7 bases and J by 0 bases, with 22 bases between the two germline ends. The CDR3 is 19 amino acids. The CDR3 here is CASILNRGPQSSGANVLTF. The CDR3, as DNA: TGTGCCAGCATCCTGAACCGGGGACCGCAGAGCTCTGGGGCCAACGTCCTGACTTTC.

There are a few counts of this clone. The same CDR3 also results from other DNA sequences found in this sample. V gene TRBV29-1 combines with J gene TRBJ1-1; TRBD1 is a possible D gene (5 bases). Germline assignment: CDR1 SQVTM and CDR2 ANQGSEA. V shed 4 bases and J shed 6 bases, with 12 bases lying between them. The CDR3 contains 12 residues. The CDR3 is CSVAWGVAEAFF. The CDR3 nucleotides are TGCAGCGTTGCCTGGGGGGTCGCTGAAGCTTTCTTT.

The rearrangement uses TRBV14 and TRBJ2-3; D ambiguous. The DNA end favors TRBJ1-6, so the J call may be wrong. The CDR3 has 13 amino acids. Per the germline V gene, CDR1 is SGHDN and CDR2 is FVKESK. For the CDR3, the DNA is TGTGCCAGCAGCCAAGGGGCCAGGCCATACCTCCACTTT. Translated: CASSQGARPYLHF.

This clone was seen only once. The chain links TRBV4-3 to TRBJ1-1, with D uncertain. There are 17 residues in the CDR3. The V gene lost 0 bases and the J gene lost 5 bases, with 19 bases spanning the gap. The germline gives CDR1 LGHNA, CDR2 YSLEER. CDR3 coding DNA: TGCGCCAGCAGCCAAGATAGGGAGCCAAGGTGGGGAACTGAAGCTTTCTTT. It encodes CASSQDREPRWGTEAFF.

On this clone: Its ends do not fully match the called genes, so a read error is possible. The rearrangement links TRBV7-7 to TRBJ2-3; 11 nucleotides match TRBD1. The CDR3 covers 14 residues. CDR1 and CDR2 from the germline V gene are SSHAT and FNYEAQ (reference sequence). The CDR3 spells CASSLGQGANTQYF. CDR3 bases: TGTGCTAGCAGCCTCGGACAGGGGGCAAATACGCAGTATTTT.

This chain joins TRBV7-2 and TRBJ1-1; D uncertain. The CDR3 sequence is 15 residues long. Germline values: CDR1 SGHTA, CDR2 FQGNSA. V lost 3 bases to trimming and J lost 4 bases, with 15 bases between them. In DNA, the CDR3 is TGTGCCAGCAGCTTCCCCAGCGGGCTGGGCACTGAAGCTTTCTTT. Residues: CASSFPSGLGTEAFF.

The chain recombines TRBV5-1 with TRBJ2-1; no definite D call. V was shortened by 0 bases and J by 0 bases, with 4 bases between the two germline ends. Looked up from germline, CDR1 is SGHRS and CDR2 is YFSETQ. This CDR3 has 14 residues. The CDR3 bases are TGCGCCAGCAGCTTGGGTCCCTCCTACAATGAGCAGTTCTTC. Translating it yields CASSLGPSYNEQFF. Filled out from reference TRBV5-1 and TRBJ2-1, the complete variable domain reads KAGVTQTPRYLIKTRGQQVTLSCSPISGHRSVSWYQQTPGQGLQFLFEYFSETQRNKGNFPGRFSGRQFSNSRSEMNVSTLELGDSALYLCASSLGPSYNEQFFGPGTRLTVL.

On this clone: Other DNA sequences in the sample encode the same CDR3. As DNA, the CDR3 is TGTGCCAGCAGTAACGGCGGCTACACCTTC. This translates into CASSNGGYTF. The gene calls are TRBV2 and TRBJ1-2; D uncertain. Between the trimmed V and J ends, which lost 5 bases and 8 bases, there was a span of 6 bases. Per the germline V gene, CDR1 is SNHLY and CDR2 is FYNNEI. The CDR3 consists of 10 residues.

This clone was detected only a few times. DNA of the CDR3: TGTGCCAGCAGTGAAGTTGGCACAAGGGAGACCCAGTACTTC. Translation gives CASSEVGTRETQYF. This chain uses TRBV25-1 with TRBJ2-5; D not resolved. Trimming took off 2 bases at V and 5 bases at J, with 12 bases between the two ends. Germline-derived CDR1 and CDR2 are MGHDK and SYGVNS. The CDR3 has 14 amino acids.

This sequence joins TRBV6-5 and TRBJ2-1; weak D call: TRBD2 (5 bases). Germline-derived CDR1 and CDR2 are MNHEY and SVGAGI. The CDR3 is made up of 14 amino acids. V lost 0 bases to trimming and J lost 10 bases, with 13 bases between them. The CDR3 DNA reads TGTGCCAGCAGTTACTCGCACGAGGGTGCCGAGCAGTTCTTC. It encodes CASSYSHEGAEQFF.